This T cell receptor beta chain was sequenced in a study of OX40 agonist ivuxolimab in advanced cancers. Findings and caveats of the study: Among some nonresponders, normalized T-cell clonal expansion was also low. With doses of 0.1 to 3.0 mg/kg, CD4+ and CD8+ blood T cells had undergone clonal expansion by week 6. The specificity for antigen of the expanded peripheral T cells was not determined.

In regard to this clone: The antigen is undetermined.

Researchers took blood at baseline, on cycle 4 day 1, and on cycle 7 day 1. Produced via immunoSEQ multiplex PCR; TCRdb's table is partial and in-frame only. The sample contains roughly 71,000 clones, roughly 85% of which appear only once. V shed 1 base and J shed 0 bases, with 13 bases lying between them. Germline loops: CDR1 LNHNV, CDR2 YYDKDF (reference sequence). The CDR3 covers 16 residues. This TCR was recovered from an adult with an advanced solid tumor such as melanoma, head and neck, liver or kidney cancer. The chain uses TRBV15 and TRBJ2-7; D call uncertain. The specimen comprised CD4+ or CD8+ T cells sorted from blood, sampled in a trial of the OX40 agonist ivuxolimab. This CDR3 is CATSRVGGGPSYEQYF. CDR3 DNA: TGTGCCACCAGCAGAGTTGGTGGCGGACCCTCCTACGAGCAGTACTTC.